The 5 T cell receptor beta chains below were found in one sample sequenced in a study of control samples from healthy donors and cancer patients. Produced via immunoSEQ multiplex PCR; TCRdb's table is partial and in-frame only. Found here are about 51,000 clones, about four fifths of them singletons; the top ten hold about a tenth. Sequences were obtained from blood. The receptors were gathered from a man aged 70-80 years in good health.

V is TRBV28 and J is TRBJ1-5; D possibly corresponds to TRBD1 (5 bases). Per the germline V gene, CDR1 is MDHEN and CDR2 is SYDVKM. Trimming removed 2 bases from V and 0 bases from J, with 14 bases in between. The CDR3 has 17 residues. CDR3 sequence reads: CASSLPWRGVSNQPQHF. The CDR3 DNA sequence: TGTGCCAGCAGTTTACCCTGGCGGGGGGTTAGCAATCAGCCCCAGCATTTT.

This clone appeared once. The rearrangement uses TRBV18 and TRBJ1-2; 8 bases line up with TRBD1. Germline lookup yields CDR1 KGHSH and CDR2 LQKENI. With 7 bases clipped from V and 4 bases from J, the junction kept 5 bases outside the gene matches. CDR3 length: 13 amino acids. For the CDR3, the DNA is TGTGCCAGCTTATCGGACAGGGCCTATGGCTACACCTTC. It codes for CASLSDRAYGYTF. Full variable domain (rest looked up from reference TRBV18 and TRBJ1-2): NAGVMQNPRHLVRRRGQEARLRCSPMKGHSHVYWYRQLPEEGLKFMVYLQKENIIDESGMPKERFSAEFPKEGPSILRIQQVVRGDSAAYFCASLSDRAYGYTFGSGTRLTVV.

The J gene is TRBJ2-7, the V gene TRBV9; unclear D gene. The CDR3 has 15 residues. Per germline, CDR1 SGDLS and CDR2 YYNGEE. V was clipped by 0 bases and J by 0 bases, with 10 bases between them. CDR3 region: CASSVDFSSSYEQYF. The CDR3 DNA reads TGTGCCAGCAGCGTAGACTTCTCAAGCTCCTACGAGCAGTACTTC.

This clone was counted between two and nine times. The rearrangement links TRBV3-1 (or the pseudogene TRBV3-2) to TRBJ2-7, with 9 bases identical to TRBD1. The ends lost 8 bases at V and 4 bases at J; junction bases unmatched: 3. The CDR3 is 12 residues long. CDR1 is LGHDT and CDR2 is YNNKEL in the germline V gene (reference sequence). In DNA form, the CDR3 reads TGTGCCAGCGGGACAGGGCTATACGAGCAGTACTTC. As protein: CASGTGLYEQYF.

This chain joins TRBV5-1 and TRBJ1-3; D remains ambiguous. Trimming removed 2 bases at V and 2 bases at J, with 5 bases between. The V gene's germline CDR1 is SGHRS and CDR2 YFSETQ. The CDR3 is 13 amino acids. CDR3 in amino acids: CASSFETGNTIYF. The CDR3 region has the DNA TGCGCCAGCAGCTTTGAAACTGGAAACACCATATATTTT. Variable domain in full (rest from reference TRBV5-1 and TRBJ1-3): KAGVTQTPRYLIKTRGQQVTLSCSPISGHRSVSWYQQTPGQGLQFLFEYFSETQRNKGNFPGRFSGRQFSNSRSEMNVSTLELGDSALYLCASSFETGNTIYFGEGSWLTVV.